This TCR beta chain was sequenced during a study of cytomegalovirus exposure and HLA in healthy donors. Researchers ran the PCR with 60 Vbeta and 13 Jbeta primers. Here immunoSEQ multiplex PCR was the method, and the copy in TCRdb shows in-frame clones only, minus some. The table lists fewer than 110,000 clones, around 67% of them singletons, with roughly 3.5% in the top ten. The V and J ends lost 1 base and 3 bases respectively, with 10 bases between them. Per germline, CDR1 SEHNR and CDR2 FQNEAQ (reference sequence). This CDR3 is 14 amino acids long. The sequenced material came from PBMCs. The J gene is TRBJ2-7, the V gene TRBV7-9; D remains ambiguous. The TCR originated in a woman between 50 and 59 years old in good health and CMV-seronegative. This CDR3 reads CASSLVPTHYEQYF. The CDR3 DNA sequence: TGTGCCAGCAGCTTAGTACCGACTCACTACGAGCAGTACTTC.